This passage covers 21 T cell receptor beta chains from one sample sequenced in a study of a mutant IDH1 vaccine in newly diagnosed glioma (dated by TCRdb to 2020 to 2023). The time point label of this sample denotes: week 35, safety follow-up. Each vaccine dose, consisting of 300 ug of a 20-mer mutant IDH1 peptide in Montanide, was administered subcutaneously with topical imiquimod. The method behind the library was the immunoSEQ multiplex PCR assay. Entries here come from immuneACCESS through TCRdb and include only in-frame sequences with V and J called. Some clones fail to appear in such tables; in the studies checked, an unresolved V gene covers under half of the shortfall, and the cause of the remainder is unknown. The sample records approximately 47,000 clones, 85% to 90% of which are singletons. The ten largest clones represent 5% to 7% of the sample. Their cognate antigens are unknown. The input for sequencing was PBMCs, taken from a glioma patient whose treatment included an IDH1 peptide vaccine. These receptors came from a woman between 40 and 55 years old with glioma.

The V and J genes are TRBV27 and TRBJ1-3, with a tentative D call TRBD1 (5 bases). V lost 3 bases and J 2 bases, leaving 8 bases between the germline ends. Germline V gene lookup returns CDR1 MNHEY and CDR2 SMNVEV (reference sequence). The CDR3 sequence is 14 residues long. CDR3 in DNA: TGTGCCAGCAGTTTCATAGGGGCTGGAAACACCATATATTTT. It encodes CASSFIGAGNTIYF.

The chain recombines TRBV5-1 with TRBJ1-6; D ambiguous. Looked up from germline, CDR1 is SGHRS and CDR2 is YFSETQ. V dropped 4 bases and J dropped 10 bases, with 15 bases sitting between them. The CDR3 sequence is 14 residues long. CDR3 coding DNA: TGCGCCAGCAGCCTCGACACCTCTGGCTCACCCCTCCACTTT. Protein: CASSLDTSGSPLHF.

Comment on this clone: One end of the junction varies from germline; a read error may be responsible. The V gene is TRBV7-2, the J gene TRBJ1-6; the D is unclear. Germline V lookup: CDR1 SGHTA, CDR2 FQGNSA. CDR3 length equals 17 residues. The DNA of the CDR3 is TGTGCCACCAGCGTCCAAGGTTCAAGCTCCTATAATTCACCCCTCCACTTT. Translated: CATSVQGSSSYNSPLHF.

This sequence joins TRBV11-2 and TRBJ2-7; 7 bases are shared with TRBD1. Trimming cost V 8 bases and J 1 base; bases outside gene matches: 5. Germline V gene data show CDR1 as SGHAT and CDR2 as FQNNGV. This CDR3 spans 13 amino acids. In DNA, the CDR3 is TGTGCCAGCGAGCCGGGACAGTCCTACGAGCAGTACTTC. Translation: CASEPGQSYEQYF.

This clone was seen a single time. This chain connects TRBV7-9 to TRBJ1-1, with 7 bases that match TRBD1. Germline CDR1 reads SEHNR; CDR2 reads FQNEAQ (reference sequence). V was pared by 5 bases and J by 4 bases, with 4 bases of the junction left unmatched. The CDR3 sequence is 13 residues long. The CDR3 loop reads CASSLQGSTEAFF. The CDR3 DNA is TGTGCCAGCAGCCTACAGGGGAGCACTGAAGCTTTCTTT.

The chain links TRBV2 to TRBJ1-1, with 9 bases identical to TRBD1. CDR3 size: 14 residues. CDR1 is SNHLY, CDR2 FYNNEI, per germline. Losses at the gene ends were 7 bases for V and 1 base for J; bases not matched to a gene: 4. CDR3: CASTGTGRNTEAFF. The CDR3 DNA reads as TGTGCCAGCACAGGGACAGGGAGGAACACTGAAGCTTTCTTT.

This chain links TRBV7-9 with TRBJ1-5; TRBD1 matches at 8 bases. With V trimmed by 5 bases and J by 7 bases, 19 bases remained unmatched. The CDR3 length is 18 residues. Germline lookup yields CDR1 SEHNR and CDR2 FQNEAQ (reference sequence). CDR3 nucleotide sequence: TGTGCCAGCAGCCCACCAGTGGCAGGGGGCGGGCCACGACAGCCCCAGCATTTT. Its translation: CASSPPVAGGGPRQPQHF.

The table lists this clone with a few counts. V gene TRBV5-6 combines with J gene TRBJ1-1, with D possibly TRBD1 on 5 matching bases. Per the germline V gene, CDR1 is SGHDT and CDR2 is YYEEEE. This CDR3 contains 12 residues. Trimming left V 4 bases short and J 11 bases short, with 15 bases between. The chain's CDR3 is CASSDGGVSAFF. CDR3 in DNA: TGTGCCAGCAGCGATGGGGGGGTGTCGGCTTTCTTT.

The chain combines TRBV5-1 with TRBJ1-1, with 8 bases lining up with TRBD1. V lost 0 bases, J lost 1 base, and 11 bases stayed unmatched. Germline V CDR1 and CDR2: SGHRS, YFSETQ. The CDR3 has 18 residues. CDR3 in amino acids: CASSLEPGGILGNTEAFF. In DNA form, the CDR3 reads TGCGCCAGCAGCTTGGAACCAGGGGGCATACTGGGGAACACTGAAGCTTTCTTT.

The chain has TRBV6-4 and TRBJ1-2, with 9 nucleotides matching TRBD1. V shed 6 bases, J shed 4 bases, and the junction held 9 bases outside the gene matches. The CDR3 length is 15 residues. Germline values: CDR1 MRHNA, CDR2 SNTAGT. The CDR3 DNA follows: TGTGCCAGCAGAATACCTGGGACAGGGCCCTATGGCTACACCTTC. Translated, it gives CASRIPGTGPYGYTF.

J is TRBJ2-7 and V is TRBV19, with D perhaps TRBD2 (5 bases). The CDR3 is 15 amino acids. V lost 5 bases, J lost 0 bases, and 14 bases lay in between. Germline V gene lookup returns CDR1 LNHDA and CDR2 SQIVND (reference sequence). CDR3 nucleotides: TGTGCCAGTAGTCGAGACTACACGCGCTCCTACGAGCAGTACTTC. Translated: CASSRDYTRSYEQYF.

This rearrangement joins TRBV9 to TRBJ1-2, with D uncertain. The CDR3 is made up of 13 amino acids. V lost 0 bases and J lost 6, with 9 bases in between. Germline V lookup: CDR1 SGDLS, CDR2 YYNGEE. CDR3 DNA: TGTGCCAGCAGCGTAGCTACCGGCAATGGCTACACCTTC. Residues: CASSVATGNGYTF. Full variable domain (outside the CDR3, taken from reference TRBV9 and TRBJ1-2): DSGVTQTPKHLITATGQRVTLRCSPRSGDLSVYWYQQSLDQGLQFLIQYYNGEERAKGNILERFSAQQFPDLHSELNLSSLELGDSALYFCASSVATGNGYTFGSGTRLTVV.

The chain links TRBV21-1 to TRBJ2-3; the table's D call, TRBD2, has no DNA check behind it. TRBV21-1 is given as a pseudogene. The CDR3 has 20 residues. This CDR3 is CASSAIRSRGGNFSTDTQYF. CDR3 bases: TGTGCCAGCAGCGCTATTAGGTCGAGGGGAGGGAACTTTAGCACAGATACGCAGTATTTT.

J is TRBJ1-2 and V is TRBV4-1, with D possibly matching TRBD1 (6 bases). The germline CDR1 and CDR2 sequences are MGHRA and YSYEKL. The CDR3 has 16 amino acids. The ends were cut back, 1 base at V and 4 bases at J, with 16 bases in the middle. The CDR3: CASSQGPYRAAYGYTF. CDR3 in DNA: TGCGCCAGCAGCCAAGGCCCCTACAGGGCGGCCTATGGCTACACCTTC.

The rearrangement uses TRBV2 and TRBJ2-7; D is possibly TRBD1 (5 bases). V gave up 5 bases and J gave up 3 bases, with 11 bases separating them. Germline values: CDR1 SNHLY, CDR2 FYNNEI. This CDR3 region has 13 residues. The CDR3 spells CASSSRQFYEQYF. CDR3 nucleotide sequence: TGTGCCAGCAGTAGTCGACAGTTCTACGAGCAGTACTTC.

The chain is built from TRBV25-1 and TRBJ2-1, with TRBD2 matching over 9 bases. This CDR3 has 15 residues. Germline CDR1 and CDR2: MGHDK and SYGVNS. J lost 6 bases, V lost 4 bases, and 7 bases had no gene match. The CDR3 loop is CASSVSGSLSNEQFF. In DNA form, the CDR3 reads TGTGCCAGCAGTGTTAGCGGGAGCCTATCCAATGAGCAGTTCTTC.

This CDR3 reads CASSLGGGGAFYEQYF. The CDR3 nucleotides are TGTGCCAGCAGCTTAGGCGGCGGGGGGGCCTTCTACGAGCAGTACTTC. This sequence joins TRBV7-2 and TRBJ2-7, with 9 bases identical to TRBD2. There are 16 residues in the CDR3. The germline V gene encodes CDR1 SGHTA and CDR2 FQGNSA. Germline trimming cut 1 base from V and 3 bases from J; bases unmatched to any gene: 7. Full variable domain (rest looked up from reference TRBV7-2 and TRBJ2-7): GAGVSQSPSNKVTEKGKDVELRCDPISGHTALYWYRQSLGQGLEFLIYFQGNSAPDKSGLPSDRFSAERTGGSVSTLTIQRTQQEDSAVYLCASSLGGGGAFYEQYFGPGTRLTVT.

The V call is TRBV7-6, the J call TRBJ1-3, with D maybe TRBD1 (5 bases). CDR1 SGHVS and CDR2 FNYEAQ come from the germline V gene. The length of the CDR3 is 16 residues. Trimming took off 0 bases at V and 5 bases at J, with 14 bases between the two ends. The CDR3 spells CASSLAASTVRNTIYF. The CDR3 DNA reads TGTGCCAGCAGCTTAGCGGCCTCGACAGTTAGAAACACCATATATTTT.

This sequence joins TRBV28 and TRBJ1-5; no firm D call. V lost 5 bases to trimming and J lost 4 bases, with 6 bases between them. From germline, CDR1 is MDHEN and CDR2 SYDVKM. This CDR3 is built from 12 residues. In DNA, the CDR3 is TGTGCCAGCAGTGAGCCGAATCAGCCCCAGCATTTT. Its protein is CASSEPNQPQHF. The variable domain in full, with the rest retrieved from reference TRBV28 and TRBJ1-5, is DVKVTQSSRYLVKRTGEKVFLECVQDMDHENMFWYRQDPGLGLRLIYFSYDVKMKEKGDIPEGYSVSREKKERFSLILESASTNQTSMYLCASSEPNQPQHFGDGTRLSIL.

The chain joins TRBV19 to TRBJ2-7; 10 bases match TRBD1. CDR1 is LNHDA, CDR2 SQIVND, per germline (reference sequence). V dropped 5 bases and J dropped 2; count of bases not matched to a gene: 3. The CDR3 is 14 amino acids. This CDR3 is CASSEGQGPYEQYF. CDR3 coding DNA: TGTGCCAGTAGTGAGGGACAGGGGCCCTACGAGCAGTACTTC. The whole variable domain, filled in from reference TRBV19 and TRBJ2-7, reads DGGITQSPKYLFRKEGQNVTLSCEQNLNHDAMYWYRQDPGQGLRLIYYSQIVNDFQKGDIAEGYSVSREKKESFPLTVTSAQKNPTAFYLCASSEGQGPYEQYFGPGTRLTVT.

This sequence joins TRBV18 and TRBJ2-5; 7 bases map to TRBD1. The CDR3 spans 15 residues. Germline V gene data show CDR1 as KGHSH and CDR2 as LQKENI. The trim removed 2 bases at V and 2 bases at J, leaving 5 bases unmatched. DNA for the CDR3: TGTGCCAGCTCACCATCCTGGGACAGACAAGAGACCCAGTACTTC. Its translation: CASSPSWDRQETQYF.